These 18 T cell receptor beta chains originate from one sample sequenced in a study of cytotoxic CD8 clonotypes in ibrutinib-treated CLL. TCRdb's copy holds only in-frame clones and misses some; the assay was immunoSEQ multiplex PCR. This sample has roughly 220,000 clones, with just over 70% found just once. The starting material was PBMCs, obtained after 12 months of ibrutinib treatment. The receptors here all came from a human donor with chronic lymphocytic leukemia.

The chain uses TRBV15 and TRBJ1-1, with 10 bases fitting TRBD1. V shed 9 bases, J shed 5 bases, and the junction held 12 bases outside the gene matches. The germline V gene has CDR1 LNHNV and CDR2 YYDKDF (reference sequence). The CDR3 runs to 15 residues. The CDR3 here is CATKTGGGRRTEAFF. The CDR3 region has the DNA TGTGCCACAAAGACAGGGGGCGGTAGAAGAACTGAAGCTTTCTTT.

The chain employs TRBV27 and TRBJ2-2, with no clear D. The CDR3 covers 15 residues. V shed 2 bases and J shed 7 bases, with 14 bases lying between them. Germline V gene data show CDR1 as MNHEY and CDR2 as SMNVEV (reference sequence). The CDR3 DNA sequence: TGTGCCAGCAGTTTACAGCCTTCCCTGGGCGGGGAGCTGTTTTTT. It translates to CASSLQPSLGGELFF.

V usage is TRBV2 and J usage is TRBJ1-1; 10 positions match TRBD1. This CDR3 region has 16 residues. From germline, CDR1 is SNHLY and CDR2 FYNNEI. V lost 10 bases and J lost 0; bases outside the gene matches: 11. The CDR3 loop is CATRQGAVVMNTEAFF. CDR3 coding DNA: TGTGCCACGAGACAGGGGGCGGTGGTGATGAACACTGAAGCTTTCTTT.

The chain has TRBV4-3 and TRBJ1-5, with a tentative D call TRBD1 (5 bases). Germline V gene sequence: CDR1 LGHNA, CDR2 YSLEER. The CDR3 covers 15 residues. V lost 1 base and J lost 6, with 13 bases in between. The CDR3 DNA sequence: TGCGCCAGCAGCCAAGTGGCCGGGACTCTTCAGCCCCAGCATTTT. Translating it yields CASSQVAGTLQPQHF.

V usage is TRBV7-2 and J usage is TRBJ1-3; D not resolved. V dropped 2 bases and J dropped 4 bases, with 6 bases sitting between them. The V gene's germline CDR1 is SGHTA and CDR2 FQGNSA. CDR3 length: 13 residues. The CDR3 here is CASSLNGGNTIYF. The CDR3 DNA reads as TGTGCCAGCAGCTTAAATGGCGGAAACACCATATATTTT.

The chain joins TRBV19 to TRBJ1-1; 8 bases align to TRBD1. V shed 7 bases and J 7 bases; nucleotides not matched to a gene: 14. This CDR3 has 15 amino acids. The V gene's germline CDR1 is LNHDA and CDR2 SQIVND (reference sequence). The CDR3 DNA follows: TGTGCCAGTACCCCAGGGGGCCAGAGCTACGATGAAGCTTTCTTT. Protein sequence: CASTPGGQSYDEAFF.

This sequence joins TRBV5-1 and TRBJ1-2, with D possibly being TRBD1 (6 bases). Per germline, CDR1 SGHRS and CDR2 YFSETQ. This CDR3 region has 13 residues. Trimming cost V 0 bases and J 8 bases, with 11 bases left between them. The CDR3 coding sequence is TGCGCCAGCAGCTTGGCCGGGGGGCTCGGCTACACCTTC. This codes for CASSLAGGLGYTF.

This clone has only one observation. The J gene is TRBJ1-6, the V gene TRBV5-1; weak D call: TRBD1 (5 bases). In germline, CDR1 is SGHRS, CDR2 YFSETQ. The CDR3 has 18 amino acids. V was cut by 0 bases and J by 0 bases, with 13 bases left in between. CDR3 protein: CASSLEGRLSSYNSPLHF. In DNA form, the CDR3 reads TGCGCCAGCAGCTTGGAGGGGCGATTGAGCTCCTATAATTCACCCCTCCACTTT.

The V gene is TRBV19, the J gene TRBJ1-1, with 7 bases aligning to TRBD1. The CDR3 has 16 amino acids. Trimming cost V 4 bases and J 0 bases; bases outside gene matches: 8. Germline V gene sequence: CDR1 LNHDA, CDR2 SQIVND (reference sequence). The CDR3 loop is CASSTAYGTVNTEAFF. The DNA of the CDR3 is TGTGCCAGTAGTACAGCTTACGGGACAGTGAACACTGAAGCTTTCTTT.

The chain is built from TRBV30 and TRBJ2-7, with TRBD1 matching over 11 bases. With 1 base clipped from V and 4 bases from J, the junction kept 3 bases outside the gene matches. Germline loops: CDR1 GTSNPN, CDR2 SVGIG (reference sequence). This CDR3 comprises 14 residues. The CDR3 loop reads CAWSGTGGQYEQYF. The CDR3 DNA is TGTGCCTGGAGTGGGACAGGGGGCCAATACGAGCAGTACTTC. Combining the CDR3 with reference TRBV30 and TRBJ2-7 gives the whole variable domain SQTIHQWPATLVQPVGSPLSLECTVEGTSNPNLYWYRQAAGRGLQLLFYSVGIGQISSEVPQNLSASRPQDRQFILSSKKLLLSDSGFYLCAWSGTGGQYEQYFGPGTRLTVT.

This clone was picked up one time. The gene calls are TRBV5-1 and TRBJ1-1, with no clear D. Trimming took 2 bases from V and 0 from J, leaving 8 bases between them. The CDR3 is made up of 14 amino acids. CDR1 and CDR2 from the germline V gene are SGHRS and YFSETQ. CDR3 in amino acids: CASSFFKMNTEAFF. The CDR3 nucleotides read TGCGCCAGCAGCTTCTTTAAAATGAACACTGAAGCTTTCTTT.

The chain links TRBV30 to TRBJ1-1, with D tentatively TRBD1 (6 bases). Germline loops: CDR1 GTSNPN, CDR2 SVGIG (reference sequence). Trimming removed 2 bases at V and 2 bases at J, with 15 bases between. CDR3 size: 15 residues. CDR3 loop: CAWSWGHGVNTEAFF. The CDR3 bases are TGTGCCTGGAGTTGGGGGCACGGGGTAAACACTGAAGCTTTCTTT.

The chain has TRBV19 and TRBJ1-5, with 9 bases that match TRBD1. Trimming took 5 bases from V and 1 from J; bases not matched to a gene: 9. Looked up from germline, CDR1 is LNHDA and CDR2 is SQIVND (reference sequence). The CDR3 runs 17 residues. For the CDR3, the DNA is TGTGCCAGTAGTGCCTCCCTACAGGGGGCAAGCAATCAGCCCCAGCATTTT. Translating gives CASSASLQGASNQPQHF. The full variable domain, rest sourced from reference TRBV19 and TRBJ1-5, is DGGITQSPKYLFRKEGQNVTLSCEQNLNHDAMYWYRQDPGQGLRLIYYSQIVNDFQKGDIAEGYSVSREKKESFPLTVTSAQKNPTAFYLCASSASLQGASNQPQHFGDGTRLSIL.

This clone was picked up a small number of times. The CDR3 protein is CAWSGQGGEKLFF. CDR3 nucleotide sequence: TGTGCCTGGAGTGGACAGGGGGGAGAAAAACTGTTTTTT. The chain joins TRBV30 to TRBJ1-4; 9 bases line up with TRBD1. Germline-derived CDR1 and CDR2 are GTSNPN and SVGIG (reference sequence). CDR3 length: 13 residues. V gave up 1 base and J gave up 8 bases; unmatched junction bases: 2.

The chain joins TRBV27 to TRBJ1-5; tentatively, D is TRBD1 (5 bases). The length of the CDR3 is 15 residues. The germline CDR1 and CDR2 sequences are MNHEY and SMNVEV (reference sequence). Trimming left V 3 bases short and J 0 bases short, with 9 bases between. Here the CDR3 reads CASSFRQNSNQPQHF. The CDR3 nucleotides read TGTGCCAGCAGTTTTAGACAGAATAGCAATCAGCCCCAGCATTTT.

The chain recombines TRBV15 with TRBJ2-3; 11 bases fit TRBD2. This CDR3 contains 17 residues. The V gene's germline CDR1 is LNHNV and CDR2 YYDKDF (reference sequence). Trimming cost V 0 bases and J 5 bases; bases outside gene matches: 7. CDR3 sequence: CATSRDLQLAGVDTQYF. The CDR3 DNA sequence: TGTGCCACCAGCAGAGATCTTCAACTAGCGGGAGTAGATACGCAGTATTTT.

V is TRBV7-3 and J is TRBJ2-7; 8 nucleotides line up with TRBD1. The CDR3 loop spans 14 amino acids. The J segment lost 6 bases and the V segment lost 6 bases, leaving 10 bases of the junction unmatched. Germline V lookup: CDR1 SGHTA, CDR2 FQGTGA. CDR3 region: CASSWTGTSGEQYF. The CDR3 DNA reads TGTGCCAGCAGTTGGACAGGGACGTCGGGCGAGCAGTACTTC.

The chain combines TRBV6-5 with TRBJ1-4; no firm D call. Germline V gene lookup returns CDR1 MNHEY and CDR2 SVGAGI. The length of the CDR3 is 13 residues. V was cut by 2 bases and J by 8 bases, with 9 bases left in between. The chain's CDR3 is CASSYNRREKLFF. Here the CDR3 DNA reads TGTGCCAGCAGTTACAACCGTCGGGAAAAACTGTTTTTT.